This T cell receptor beta chain was retrieved from a study of T cell responses to AZD1222 COVID-19 vaccine. Study-level points and caveats: Just 5 to 7 people given AZD1222 tested seropositive at baseline. Females outnumbered males among donors, who were mostly white British; clonal diversity was possibly underestimated. Mapped onto spike, vaccine-associated CD4 TCRs spanned it and were dominant at 160-218 and 743-854.

Profiled with immunoSEQ multiplex PCR; TCRdb holds only in-frame clones, not every one. The table has more than 50,000 clones, nearly 90% seen once; the top ten hold around 3.9%. The germline gives CDR1 LNHDA, CDR2 SQIVND (reference sequence). The CDR3 length is 15 residues. The junction had 8 bases not matched to a gene; V was cut back by 2 bases and J by 4 bases. Comments on this clone: The antigen is undetermined.

This specimen was peripheral blood, taken on day 0 of AZD1222 vaccination. This chain uses TRBV19 with TRBJ2-7, with 7 bases fitting TRBD2. The TCR was taken from an adult in good health. CDR3 in amino acids: CASSIRPTGGYEQYF. CDR3 DNA: TGTGCCAGTAGTATAAGACCCACGGGGGGATACGAGCAGTACTTC. The full variable domain, completed using reference TRBV19 and TRBJ2-7, is DGGITQSPKYLFRKEGQNVTLSCEQNLNHDAMYWYRQDPGQGLRLIYYSQIVNDFQKGDIAEGYSVSREKKESFPLTVTSAQKNPTAFYLCASSIRPTGGYEQYFGPGTRLTVT.